This note documents a single T cell receptor (beta chain) sequence. This sample is drawn from a study of PD-L1 blockade in urothelial cancer. Study as a whole: Patients' prior chemotherapy regimens numbered 0 to 3. A median blood sample held approximately 150,000 T cells and approximately 80,000 unique TCRs.

Patients had urothelial carcinoma that was locally advanced or metastatic. The junction had 18 bases not matched to a gene; V was cut back by 6 bases and J by 5 bases. CDR1 SGHNT and CDR2 YYREEE come from the germline V gene (reference sequence). The CDR3 sequence is 17 residues long. The assay was immunoSEQ multiplex PCR, and TCRdb's table has in-frame clones only and misses some. Of tens of thousands of clones listed, 87% are singletons. The chain is built from TRBV5-4 and TRBJ2-5; 8 nucleotides line up with TRBD2. The source is an older woman with urothelial cancer. This specimen was PBMCs, taken around atezolizumab (anti-PD-L1) treatment. The CDR3 DNA reads TGTGCCAGCACCCTGAGAGTCGGGGGGGCGTCTCAGGAGACCCAGTACTTC. Residues: CASTLRVGGASQETQYF.